Below, 21 T cell receptor beta chains from the same sample are listed, as sequenced in a study of cytomegalovirus exposure and HLA in healthy donors. The PCR made use of 60 Vbeta and 13 Jbeta primers. The data were produced by immunoSEQ multiplex PCR, yet TCRdb's version contains in-frame clones alone and is incomplete. The sample lists roughly 180,000 clones; approximately 80% were seen once. The specimen was PBMCs. Receptor source: a boy aged 2 to 9 in good health and CMV-seronegative.

The V gene is TRBV5-8, the J gene TRBJ2-1; TRBD2 matches 10 bases. V was pared by 2 bases and J by 9 bases, with 5 bases of the junction left unmatched. CDR3 length: 14 residues. CDR1 and CDR2 from the germline V gene are SGHTS and YDEGEE. The CDR3 nucleotides are TGTGCCAGCAGCTTAGCGGGAGGGCATTGTGAGCAGTTCTTC. It specifies CASSLAGGHCEQFF.

This clone is a singleton in its sample. The rearrangement uses TRBV5-1 and TRBJ2-1, with 11 bases identical to TRBD2. There are 14 residues in the CDR3. The V gene's germline CDR1 is SGHRS and CDR2 YFSETQ. Trimming removed 3 bases from V and 7 bases from J; junction bases left unmatched: 3. This CDR3 is CASSSGTSGNEQFF. CDR3 sequence (DNA): TGCGCCAGCAGCTCCGGGACTAGCGGTAATGAGCAGTTCTTC.

This clone showed up just once. The rearrangement joins TRBV5-1 to TRBJ1-6; possible D gene TRBD1, 6 bases. The V end was cut by 1 base, the J end by 10 bases, with 12 bases between. Germline V gene sequence: CDR1 SGHRS, CDR2 YFSETQ. The CDR3 covers 14 residues. The CDR3 DNA reads as TGCGCCAGCAGCTTGATCAGGGGCCAGTCACCCCTCCACTTT. Encoded protein: CASSLIRGQSPLHF.

J is TRBJ2-3 and V is TRBV7-9, with D possibly being TRBD2 (7 bases). Germline V gene lookup returns CDR1 SEHNR and CDR2 FQNEAQ (reference sequence). The CDR3 is 14 amino acids. Trimming took off 4 bases at V and 6 bases at J, with 14 bases between the two ends. CDR3 sequence reads: CASSSSGGGDTQYF. Written as DNA, the CDR3 is TGTGCCAGCAGCTCTTCGGGCGGGGGCGATACGCAGTATTTT.

The chain has TRBV7-2 and TRBJ2-1; a weak D match, TRBD2 (6 bases). The CDR3 extends over 19 amino acids. V lost 1 base to trimming and J lost 0 bases, with 19 bases between them. Germline values: CDR1 SGHTA, CDR2 FQGNSA. The CDR3 region has the DNA TGTGCCAGCAGCTTAGTGTTAGGTGGCGGGATCCCCTCCTACAATGAGCAGTTCTTC. Protein sequence: CASSLVLGGGIPSYNEQFF.

The chain has TRBV30 and TRBJ1-1; 9 bases match TRBD1. The CDR3 is 13 residues long. Per germline, CDR1 GTSNPN and CDR2 SVGIG (reference sequence). The V and J ends lost 7 bases and 5 bases, in that order; junction bases with no gene match: 8. CDR3 in amino acids: CAFSGTGSTEAFF. The CDR3 DNA reads TGTGCCTTCTCCGGGACAGGGTCAACTGAAGCTTTCTTT. Based on the CDR3 plus reference TRBV30 and TRBJ1-1, the full variable domain is SQTIHQWPATLVQPVGSPLSLECTVEGTSNPNLYWYRQAAGRGLQLLFYSVGIGQISSEVPQNLSASRPQDRQFILSSKKLLLSDSGFYLCAFSGTGSTEAFFGQGTRLTVV.

This chain uses TRBV28 with TRBJ2-7, with a weak D call TRBD1 (6 bases). This CDR3 comprises 13 residues. Germline V gives CDR1 MDHEN, CDR2 SYDVKM. Trimming took off 3 bases at V and 2 bases at J, with 8 bases between the two ends. The CDR3 is CASSFQGPYEQYF. CDR3 DNA sequence: TGTGCCAGCAGTTTTCAGGGGCCCTACGAGCAGTACTTC. Together with reference TRBV28 and TRBJ2-7, the CDR3 gives the full variable domain: DVKVTQSSRYLVKRTGEKVFLECVQDMDHENMFWYRQDPGLGLRLIYFSYDVKMKEKGDIPEGYSVSREKKERFSLILESASTNQTSMYLCASSFQGPYEQYFGPGTRLTVT.

The rearrangement joins TRBV11-2 to TRBJ1-1, with 9 nucleotides matching TRBD1. This CDR3 region has 16 residues. The trim removed 2 bases at V and 3 bases at J, leaving 7 bases unmatched. Germline CDR1 SGHAT, CDR2 FQNNGV. The CDR3 spells CASSLRERTGDTEAFF. The CDR3 DNA follows: TGTGCCAGCAGCTTACGGGAAAGGACAGGGGACACTGAAGCTTTCTTT. The full variable domain, in which reference TRBV11-2 and TRBJ1-1 provide the parts outside the CDR3, is EAGVAQSPRYKIIEKRQSVAFWCNPISGHATLYWYQQILGQGPKLLIQFQNNGVVDDSQLPKDRFSAERLKGVDSTLKIQPAKLEDSAVYLCASSLRERTGDTEAFFGQGTRLTVV.

A single count supports this clone. J is TRBJ2-1 and V is TRBV28, with 8 bases fitting TRBD2. V lost 6 bases, J lost 1 base, and 8 bases stayed unmatched. Germline CDR1 and CDR2: MDHEN and SYDVKM. CDR3 length equals 16 residues. The CDR3 sequence is CASSYRGLGSYNEQFF. The CDR3 bases are TGTGCCAGCAGCTACCGGGGACTAGGGTCCTACAATGAGCAGTTCTTC. Together with reference TRBV28 and TRBJ2-1, the CDR3 gives the full variable domain: DVKVTQSSRYLVKRTGEKVFLECVQDMDHENMFWYRQDPGLGLRLIYFSYDVKMKEKGDIPEGYSVSREKKERFSLILESASTNQTSMYLCASSYRGLGSYNEQFFGPGTRLTVL.

The chain uses TRBV5-4 and TRBJ2-7; D perhaps matches TRBD2 (5 bases). This CDR3 is 15 amino acids long. V gave up 3 bases and J gave up 3 bases, with 16 bases separating them. Germline V CDR1 and CDR2: SGHNT, YYREEE (reference sequence). The CDR3 here is CASSSQSAGHYEQYV. The CDR3 region has the DNA TGTGCCAGCAGCTCTCAATCGGCGGGCCACTACGAGCAGTACGTC.

The chain is built from TRBV6-1 and TRBJ1-1; TRBD1 aligns across 9 bases. CDR1 is MNHNS and CDR2 is SASEGT in the germline V gene. V was clipped by 3 bases and J by 7 bases; unmatched bases: 6. The CDR3 runs 14 residues. The CDR3, as DNA: TGTGCCAGCAGTGAGGACAGGGGCCCCTTTGAAGCTTTCTTT. Residues: CASSEDRGPFEAFF.

The chain uses TRBV9 and TRBJ2-7; weak D call: TRBD2 (6 bases). CDR1 and CDR2 from the germline V gene are SGDLS and YYNGEE. CDR3 length equals 14 residues. Trimming removed 0 bases at V and 2 bases at J, with 9 bases between. The CDR3 DNA sequence: TGTGCCAGCAGCGTAGGGGACTCAACCTACGAGCAGTACTTC. Translated, it gives CASSVGDSTYEQYF. Supplemented by reference TRBV9 and TRBJ2-7, the full variable domain reads DSGVTQTPKHLITATGQRVTLRCSPRSGDLSVYWYQQSLDQGLQFLIQYYNGEERAKGNILERFSAQQFPDLHSELNLSSLELGDSALYFCASSVGDSTYEQYFGPGTRLTVT.

This sequence joins TRBV18 and TRBJ2-2, with D possibly TRBD2 on 5 matching bases. The germline CDR1 and CDR2 sequences are KGHSH and LQKENI. The CDR3 is made up of 16 amino acids. V lost 3 bases, J lost 1 base, and 12 bases lay in between. The CDR3 bases are TGTGCCAGCTCACCCCCATCGGGGTGGAACACCGGGGAGCTGTTTTTT. Protein: CASSPPSGWNTGELFF.

This clone was counted a few times. The rearrangement links TRBV7-8 to TRBJ2-2; weak D call: TRBD1 (5 bases). This CDR3 is 16 amino acids long. V was trimmed by 5 bases and J by 1 base, leaving 14 bases between them. Germline CDR1 is SGHVS and CDR2 is FQNEAQ. The CDR3 region has the DNA TGTGCCAGCAGCCCTAGATCTAGGGGGAACACCGGGGAGCTGTTTTTT. This translates into CASSPRSRGNTGELFF.

This rearrangement joins TRBV30 to TRBJ1-6; unclear D gene. V was clipped by 0 bases and J by 8 bases, with 20 bases between them. This CDR3 is 17 amino acids long. Germline V gives CDR1 GTSNPN, CDR2 SVGIG (reference sequence). The CDR3 DNA follows: TGTGCCTGGAGTGTACCCCTGCCTCAACCTTTAGATTCACCCCTCCACTTT. Encoded protein: CAWSVPLPQPLDSPLHF.

The chain employs TRBV5-6 and TRBJ1-3; D remains ambiguous. V was shortened by 4 bases and J by 11 bases, with 13 bases between the two germline ends. Germline CDR1 is SGHDT and CDR2 is YYEEEE. This CDR3 comprises 12 residues. CDR3 coding DNA: TGTGCCAGCAGCCGCGGAGGGATGGCCATATATTTT. Translated, it gives CASSRGGMAIYF.

The chain couples TRBV18 to TRBJ2-2; D is unresolved. V lost 2 bases and J 7 bases, leaving 11 bases between the germline ends. CDR1 KGHSH and CDR2 LQKENI come from the germline V gene. The CDR3 spans 14 residues. CDR3 loop: CASSPRFGGGELFF. The CDR3, as DNA: TGTGCCAGCTCACCAAGGTTCGGCGGCGGGGAGCTGTTTTTT. Looking up the rest from reference TRBV18 and TRBJ2-2 gives the full variable domain: NAGVMQNPRHLVRRRGQEARLRCSPMKGHSHVYWYRQLPEEGLKFMVYLQKENIIDESGMPKERFSAEFPKEGPSILRIQQVVRGDSAAYFCASSPRFGGGELFFGEGSRLTVL.

This clone occurred once. CDR3 sequence: CASRAPTESSYEQYF. CDR3 nucleotide sequence: TGTGCCAGCAGAGCCCCGACGGAGAGCTCCTACGAGCAGTACTTC. The rearrangement links TRBV6-1 to TRBJ2-7; D gene unclear. Looked up from germline, CDR1 is MNHNS and CDR2 is SASEGT. This CDR3 is built from 15 residues. The V and J ends lost 6 bases and 0 bases respectively, with 15 bases between them.

The V and J genes are TRBV5-1 and TRBJ2-5; 8 bases align to TRBD2. The CDR3 is made up of 15 amino acids. Unmatched junction bases numbered 11, after V lost 4 bases and J lost 6 bases. CDR1 is SGHRS and CDR2 is YFSETQ in the germline V gene. The DNA of the CDR3 is TGCGCCAGCAGCACCGTAGCGGGGTTGAGAAAGACCCAGTACTTC. Protein: CASSTVAGLRKTQYF.

The V call is TRBV6-1, the J call TRBJ2-3; 8 bases are shared with TRBD1. Losses at the gene ends were 4 bases for V and 2 bases for J; bases not matched to a gene: 5. The CDR3 is 15 residues long. Germline lookup yields CDR1 MNHNS and CDR2 SASEGT. CDR3 sequence: CASSGRDRNTDTQYF. DNA for the CDR3: TGTGCCAGCAGTGGGAGGGACAGGAACACAGATACGCAGTATTTT.

The J gene is TRBJ2-7, the V gene TRBV5-8; possibly TRBD2 for D (7 bases). The CDR3 contains 16 residues. With 0 bases removed from V and 0 bases from J, the gap between germline ends came to 13 bases. Germline assignment: CDR1 SGHTS and CDR2 YDEGEE. The CDR3 region has the DNA TGTGCCAGCAGCTTGGTGGGGGGGCTTGACTCCTACGAGCAGTACGTC. Translating gives CASSLVGGLDSYEQYV.